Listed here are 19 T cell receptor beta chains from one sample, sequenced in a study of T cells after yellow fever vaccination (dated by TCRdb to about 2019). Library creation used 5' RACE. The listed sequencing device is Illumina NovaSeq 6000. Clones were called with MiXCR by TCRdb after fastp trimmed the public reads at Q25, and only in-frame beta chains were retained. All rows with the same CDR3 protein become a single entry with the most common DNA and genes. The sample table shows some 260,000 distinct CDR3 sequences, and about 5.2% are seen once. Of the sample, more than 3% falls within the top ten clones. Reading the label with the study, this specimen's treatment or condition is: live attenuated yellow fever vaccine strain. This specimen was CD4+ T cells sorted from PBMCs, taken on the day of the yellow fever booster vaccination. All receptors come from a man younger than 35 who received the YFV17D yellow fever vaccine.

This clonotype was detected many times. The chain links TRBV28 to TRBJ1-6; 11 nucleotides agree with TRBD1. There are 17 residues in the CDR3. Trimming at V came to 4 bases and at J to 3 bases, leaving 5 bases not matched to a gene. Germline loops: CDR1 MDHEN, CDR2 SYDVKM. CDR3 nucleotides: TGTGCCAGCAGTTCCCGGGGACAGGGGGACTATAATTCACCCCTCCACTTT. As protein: CASSSRGQGDYNSPLHF.

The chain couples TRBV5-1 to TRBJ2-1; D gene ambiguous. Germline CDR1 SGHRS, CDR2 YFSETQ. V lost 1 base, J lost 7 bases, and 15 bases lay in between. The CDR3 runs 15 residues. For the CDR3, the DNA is TGCGCCAGCAGCTTGACGCCTAGTGGCAATAATGAGCAGTTCTTC. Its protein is CASSLTPSGNNEQFF.

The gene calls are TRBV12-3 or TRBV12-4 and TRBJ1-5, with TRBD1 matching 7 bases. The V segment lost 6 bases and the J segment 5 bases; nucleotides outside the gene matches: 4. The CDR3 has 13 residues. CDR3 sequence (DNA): TGTGCCAGCAGCCAGGGGGTGCATCAGCCCCAGCATTTT. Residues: CASSQGVHQPQHF.

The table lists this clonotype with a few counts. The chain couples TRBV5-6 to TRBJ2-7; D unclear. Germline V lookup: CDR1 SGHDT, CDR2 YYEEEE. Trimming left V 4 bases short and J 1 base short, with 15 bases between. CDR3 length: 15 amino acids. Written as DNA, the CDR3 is TGTGCCAGCAGCGGAGCCTTCGACGGATCCTACGAGCAGTACTTC. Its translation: CASSGAFDGSYEQYF.

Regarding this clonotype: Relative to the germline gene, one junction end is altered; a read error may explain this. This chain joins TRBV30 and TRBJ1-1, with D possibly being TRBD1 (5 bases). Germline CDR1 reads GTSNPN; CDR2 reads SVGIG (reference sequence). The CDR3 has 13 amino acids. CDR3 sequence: CALGRGFGTEAFF. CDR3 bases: TGCGCTCTGGGGCGTGGTTTTGGGACTGAAGCTTTCTTT.

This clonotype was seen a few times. In DNA form, the CDR3 reads TGTGCCACTCGGGACAGGGGTGATAGCACTGAAGCTTTCTTT. This translates into CATRDRGDSTEAFF. The chain employs TRBV10-3 and TRBJ1-1; 10 bases map to TRBD1. This CDR3 is built from 14 residues. The V and J ends lost 10 bases and 4 bases, in that order; junction bases with no gene match: 9. Germline CDR1 and CDR2: ENHRY and SYGVKD.

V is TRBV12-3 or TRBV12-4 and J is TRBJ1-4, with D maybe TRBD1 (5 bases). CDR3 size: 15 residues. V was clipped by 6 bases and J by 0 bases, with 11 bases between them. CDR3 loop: CASRALGATNEKLFF. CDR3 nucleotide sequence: TGTGCCAGCAGGGCCCTGGGGGCAACTAATGAAAAACTGTTTTTT.

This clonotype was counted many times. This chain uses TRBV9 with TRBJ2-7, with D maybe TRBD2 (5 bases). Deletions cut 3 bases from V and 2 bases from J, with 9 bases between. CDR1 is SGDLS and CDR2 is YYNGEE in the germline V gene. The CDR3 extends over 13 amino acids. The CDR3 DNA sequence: TGTGCCAGCAGCGGAGGGATCACCTACGAGCAGTACTTC. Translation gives CASSGGITYEQYF.

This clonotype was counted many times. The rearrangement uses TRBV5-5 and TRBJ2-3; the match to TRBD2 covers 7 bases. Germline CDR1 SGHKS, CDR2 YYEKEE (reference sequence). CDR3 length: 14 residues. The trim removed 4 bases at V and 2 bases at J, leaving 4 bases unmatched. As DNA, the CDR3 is TGTGCCAGCAGCCGCGGGGGAGCCACAGATACGCAGTATTTT. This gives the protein CASSRGGATDTQYF.

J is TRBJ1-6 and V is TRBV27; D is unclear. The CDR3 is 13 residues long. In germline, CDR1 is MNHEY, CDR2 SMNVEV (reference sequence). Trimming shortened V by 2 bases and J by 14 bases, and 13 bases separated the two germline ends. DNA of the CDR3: TGTGCCAGCAGTTTAGGCGGGCCCGGGTCCCTCCACTTT. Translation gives CASSLGGPGSLHF.

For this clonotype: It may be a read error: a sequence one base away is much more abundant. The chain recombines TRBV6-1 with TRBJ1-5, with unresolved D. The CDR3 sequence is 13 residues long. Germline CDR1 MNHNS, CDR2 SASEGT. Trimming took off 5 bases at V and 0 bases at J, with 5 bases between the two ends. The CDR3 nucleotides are TGTGCCAGCAGTCACGATAGCAATCAGCCCCAGCATTTT. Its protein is CASSHDSNQPQHF.

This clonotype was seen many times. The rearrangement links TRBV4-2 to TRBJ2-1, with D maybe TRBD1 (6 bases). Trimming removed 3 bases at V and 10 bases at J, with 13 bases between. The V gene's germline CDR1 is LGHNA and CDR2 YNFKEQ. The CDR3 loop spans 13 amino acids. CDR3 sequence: CASSHPRDTEQFF. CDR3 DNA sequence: TGTGCCAGCAGCCACCCCCGGGACACCGAGCAGTTCTTC.

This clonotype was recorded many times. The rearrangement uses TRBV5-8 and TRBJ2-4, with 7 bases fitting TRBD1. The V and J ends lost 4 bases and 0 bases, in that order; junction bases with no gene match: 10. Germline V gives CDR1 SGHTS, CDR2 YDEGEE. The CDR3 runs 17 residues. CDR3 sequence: CASSPRTGKLAKNIQYF. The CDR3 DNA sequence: TGTGCCAGCAGCCCAAGGACAGGAAAACTAGCCAAAAACATTCAGTACTTC.

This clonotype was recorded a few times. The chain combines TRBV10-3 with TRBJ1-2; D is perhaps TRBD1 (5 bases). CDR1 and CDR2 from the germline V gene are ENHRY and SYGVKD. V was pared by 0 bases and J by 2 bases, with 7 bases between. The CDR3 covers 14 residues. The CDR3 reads CAISESGTNYGYTF. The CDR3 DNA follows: TGTGCCATCAGTGAGTCCGGGACCAACTATGGCTACACCTTC.

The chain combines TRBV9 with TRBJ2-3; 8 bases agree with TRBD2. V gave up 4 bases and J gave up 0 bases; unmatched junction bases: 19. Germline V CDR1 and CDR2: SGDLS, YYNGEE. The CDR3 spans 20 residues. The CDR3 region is CASSSRGLAGSPSSTDTQYF. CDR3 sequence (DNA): TGTGCCAGCAGCTCCCGGGGATTAGCGGGGTCGCCCTCTAGCACAGATACGCAGTATTTT.

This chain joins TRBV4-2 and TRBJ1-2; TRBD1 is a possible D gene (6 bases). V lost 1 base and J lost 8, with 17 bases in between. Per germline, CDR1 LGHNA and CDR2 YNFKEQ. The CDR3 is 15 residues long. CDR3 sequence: CASSQAGTPEGGYTF. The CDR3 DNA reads TGTGCCAGCAGCCAAGCCGGGACACCCGAAGGGGGCTACACCTTC.

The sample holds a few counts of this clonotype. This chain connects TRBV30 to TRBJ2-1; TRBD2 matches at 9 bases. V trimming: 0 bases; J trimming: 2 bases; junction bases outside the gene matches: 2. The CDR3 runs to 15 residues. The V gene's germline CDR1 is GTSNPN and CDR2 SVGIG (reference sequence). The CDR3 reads CAWSVAGGPYNEQFF. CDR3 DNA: TGTGCCTGGAGTGTTGCGGGGGGGCCCTACAATGAGCAGTTCTTC.

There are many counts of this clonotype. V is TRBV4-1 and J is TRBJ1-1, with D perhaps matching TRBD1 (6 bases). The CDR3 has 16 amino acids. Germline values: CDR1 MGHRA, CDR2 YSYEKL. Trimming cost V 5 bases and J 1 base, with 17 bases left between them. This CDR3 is CASSIQGPPSNTEAFF. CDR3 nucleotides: TGCGCCAGCAGCATACAGGGACCCCCCTCGAACACTGAAGCTTTCTTT.

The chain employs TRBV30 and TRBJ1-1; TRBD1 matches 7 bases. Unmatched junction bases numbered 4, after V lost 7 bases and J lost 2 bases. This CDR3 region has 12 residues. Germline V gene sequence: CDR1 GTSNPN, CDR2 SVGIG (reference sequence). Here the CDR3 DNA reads TGTGCCTCGGGACAGCCTAACACTGAAGCTTTCTTT. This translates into CASGQPNTEAFF.